A single T cell receptor beta chain is shown here with its context. What it recognizes is unknown. Germline trimming cut 3 bases from V and 6 bases from J; bases unmatched to any gene: 10. This CDR3 region has 15 residues. Per germline, CDR1 SGHRS and CDR2 YFSETQ. Generated by immunoSEQ multiplex PCR, the TCRdb table keeps only in-frame clones and is missing some. The data show more than 15,000 clones, around 84% seen once. Time point described: newly diagnosed, previously untreated cHL patient sample. Researchers report purifying CD4+ T cells from thawed PBMCs by magnetic negative selection. PBMCs from patients with newly diagnosed, untreated classical Hodgkin lymphoma served as a comparison group for the relapsed/refractory trial patients. This record comes from a study of PD-1 blockade in classical Hodgkin lymphoma. Regarding the study as a whole: Newly diagnosed patients reportedly trailed healthy donors in baseline TCR diversity. Whatever underlies the repertoire differences (possibly disease activity or prior therapy) remains undefined.

The TCR comes from a human donor with classical Hodgkin lymphoma. The gene calls are TRBV5-1 and TRBJ1-2, with 8 bases fitting TRBD1. The specimen sequenced was CD4+ T cells from blood. CDR3 residues: CASSSRPGTGDGYTF. The DNA for the CDR3 is TGCGCCAGCAGCTCCCGTCCCGGGACAGGAGATGGCTACACCTTC.